Below are 10 T cell receptor beta chains sequenced from a single sample in a study of vaccination effects on CD4 cells after COVID-19. Clones were sequenced by immunoSEQ multiplex PCR, and TCRdb holds only the in-frame ones, with some missing. The sample lists tens of thousands of clones; roughly 80% were seen once. Pools of viral peptides were used by the ViraFEST assay to expand antigen-specific CD4+ T cells ahead of sequencing. CD4+ T cells were isolated after 10 days of culture. It was two doses of either the BNT162b2 or mRNA-1273 vaccine that participants received. No antigen is known for these receptors. Sequences were derived from CD4+ T cells from PBMCs cultured with SARS-CoV-2 spike peptides, sampled after COVID-19 vaccination. These receptors were collected from a human donor who received a COVID-19 vaccine.

The J gene is TRBJ2-2, the V gene TRBV15; the D gene is possibly TRBD2 (6 bases). In germline, CDR1 is LNHNV, CDR2 YYDKDF (reference sequence). The CDR3 has 13 amino acids. V was trimmed by 0 bases and J by 13 bases, leaving 12 bases between them. CDR3 loop: CATSRDLSAGLFF. The CDR3 DNA sequence: TGTGCCACCAGCAGAGATTTATCAGCGGGGCTGTTTTTT.

The rearrangement joins TRBV3-1 (or the pseudogene TRBV3-2) to TRBJ1-2; 11 bases match TRBD1. The germline V gene encodes CDR1 LGHDT and CDR2 YNNKEL (reference sequence). This CDR3 is built from 15 residues. Unmatched junction bases numbered 5, after V lost 4 bases and J lost 4 bases. In nucleotides, the CDR3 is TGTGCCAGCAGCCCAACCGGGACAGGGGGCTATGGCTACACCTTC. This encodes CASSPTGTGGYGYTF.

The J gene is TRBJ1-1, the V gene TRBV7-9; no clear D gene. This CDR3 region has 14 residues. The V end lost 8 bases, the J end lost 3 bases, and 16 bases lay between the germline ends. Per the germline V gene, CDR1 is SEHNR and CDR2 is FQNEAQ (reference sequence). For the CDR3, the DNA is TGTGCCAGCCTCTCCTTTGGATTGGACACTGAAGCTTTCTTT. This encodes CASLSFGLDTEAFF. Based on the CDR3 plus reference TRBV7-9 and TRBJ1-1, the full variable domain is DTGVSQNPRHKITKRGQNVTFRCDPISEHNRLYWYRQTLGQGPEFLTYFQNEAQLEKSRLLSDRFSAERPKGSFSTLEIQRTEQGDSAMYLCASLSFGLDTEAFFGQGTRLTVV.

The chain joins TRBV27 to TRBJ1-2, with 11 nucleotides matching TRBD1. J was trimmed by 9 bases and V by 0 bases; bases with no gene match: 3. The V gene's germline CDR1 is MNHEY and CDR2 SMNVEV (reference sequence). The CDR3 has 14 residues. As DNA, the CDR3 is TGTGCCAGCAGTTTATCCGGGACAGGGGGTCGCTACACCTTC. Its protein product is CASSLSGTGGRYTF.

The V and J genes are TRBV29-1 and TRBJ1-1; D ambiguous. Germline V gene lookup returns CDR1 SQVTM and CDR2 ANQGSEA. V lost 4 bases and J lost 3, with 9 bases in between. The CDR3 length is 12 residues. Here the CDR3 DNA reads TGCAGCGTTGCACTCGCCGACACTGAAGCTTTCTTT. Translating gives CSVALADTEAFF.

The rearrangement links TRBV5-6 to TRBJ2-7; a possible D gene is TRBD2 (6 bases). The CDR3 sequence is 15 residues long. In germline, CDR1 is SGHDT, CDR2 YYEEEE. V dropped 6 bases and J dropped 3 bases, with 19 bases sitting between them. This chain's CDR3 is CASNPWRETVYEQYF. DNA for the CDR3: TGTGCCAGCAACCCATGGAGGGAGACCGTCTACGAGCAGTACTTC.

This clone was recorded a few times. The chain combines TRBV2 with TRBJ2-3; TRBD2 matches 8 bases. Trimming removed 3 bases from V and 2 bases from J; junction bases left unmatched: 7. CDR1 and CDR2 (germline): SNHLY, FYNNEI. This CDR3 has 16 residues. The CDR3 sequence is CASSEIAGGTTDTQYF. In DNA, the CDR3 is TGTGCCAGCAGTGAGATCGCGGGGGGTACCACAGATACGCAGTATTTT.

J is TRBJ1-2 and V is TRBV7-9; tentative D call: TRBD1 (6 bases). Trimming left V 1 base short and J 8 bases short, with 11 bases between. Germline V lookup: CDR1 SEHNR, CDR2 FQNEAQ (reference sequence). The CDR3 spans 13 residues. The CDR3 loop is CASSLDGGGGYTF. DNA for the CDR3: TGTGCCAGCAGCTTAGATGGGGGCGGCGGCTACACCTTC.

The CDR3 reads CASSTDTGGEKLFF. Here the CDR3 DNA reads TGTGCCAGTAGCACGGACACGGGAGGTGAAAAACTGTTTTTT. V gene TRBV19 combines with J gene TRBJ1-4; TRBD1 might be the D (5 bases). The CDR3 contains 14 residues. Germline assignment: CDR1 LNHDA and CDR2 SQIVND (reference sequence). V lost 6 bases and J lost 7, with 15 bases in between. The variable domain in full, with the rest retrieved from reference TRBV19 and TRBJ1-4, is DGGITQSPKYLFRKEGQNVTLSCEQNLNHDAMYWYRQDPGQGLRLIYYSQIVNDFQKGDIAEGYSVSREKKESFPLTVTSAQKNPTAFYLCASSTDTGGEKLFFGSGTQLSVL.

This sequence joins TRBV6-1 and TRBJ2-7; 13 nucleotides line up with TRBD2. With 0 bases clipped from V and 2 bases from J, the junction kept 1 base outside the gene matches. The germline V gene has CDR1 MNHNS and CDR2 SASEGT. The CDR3 length is 16 residues. The DNA for the CDR3 is TGTGCCAGCAGTGAAGCCGGGACTAGCGGGGCCTACGAGCAGTACTTC. Protein: CASSEAGTSGAYEQYF.